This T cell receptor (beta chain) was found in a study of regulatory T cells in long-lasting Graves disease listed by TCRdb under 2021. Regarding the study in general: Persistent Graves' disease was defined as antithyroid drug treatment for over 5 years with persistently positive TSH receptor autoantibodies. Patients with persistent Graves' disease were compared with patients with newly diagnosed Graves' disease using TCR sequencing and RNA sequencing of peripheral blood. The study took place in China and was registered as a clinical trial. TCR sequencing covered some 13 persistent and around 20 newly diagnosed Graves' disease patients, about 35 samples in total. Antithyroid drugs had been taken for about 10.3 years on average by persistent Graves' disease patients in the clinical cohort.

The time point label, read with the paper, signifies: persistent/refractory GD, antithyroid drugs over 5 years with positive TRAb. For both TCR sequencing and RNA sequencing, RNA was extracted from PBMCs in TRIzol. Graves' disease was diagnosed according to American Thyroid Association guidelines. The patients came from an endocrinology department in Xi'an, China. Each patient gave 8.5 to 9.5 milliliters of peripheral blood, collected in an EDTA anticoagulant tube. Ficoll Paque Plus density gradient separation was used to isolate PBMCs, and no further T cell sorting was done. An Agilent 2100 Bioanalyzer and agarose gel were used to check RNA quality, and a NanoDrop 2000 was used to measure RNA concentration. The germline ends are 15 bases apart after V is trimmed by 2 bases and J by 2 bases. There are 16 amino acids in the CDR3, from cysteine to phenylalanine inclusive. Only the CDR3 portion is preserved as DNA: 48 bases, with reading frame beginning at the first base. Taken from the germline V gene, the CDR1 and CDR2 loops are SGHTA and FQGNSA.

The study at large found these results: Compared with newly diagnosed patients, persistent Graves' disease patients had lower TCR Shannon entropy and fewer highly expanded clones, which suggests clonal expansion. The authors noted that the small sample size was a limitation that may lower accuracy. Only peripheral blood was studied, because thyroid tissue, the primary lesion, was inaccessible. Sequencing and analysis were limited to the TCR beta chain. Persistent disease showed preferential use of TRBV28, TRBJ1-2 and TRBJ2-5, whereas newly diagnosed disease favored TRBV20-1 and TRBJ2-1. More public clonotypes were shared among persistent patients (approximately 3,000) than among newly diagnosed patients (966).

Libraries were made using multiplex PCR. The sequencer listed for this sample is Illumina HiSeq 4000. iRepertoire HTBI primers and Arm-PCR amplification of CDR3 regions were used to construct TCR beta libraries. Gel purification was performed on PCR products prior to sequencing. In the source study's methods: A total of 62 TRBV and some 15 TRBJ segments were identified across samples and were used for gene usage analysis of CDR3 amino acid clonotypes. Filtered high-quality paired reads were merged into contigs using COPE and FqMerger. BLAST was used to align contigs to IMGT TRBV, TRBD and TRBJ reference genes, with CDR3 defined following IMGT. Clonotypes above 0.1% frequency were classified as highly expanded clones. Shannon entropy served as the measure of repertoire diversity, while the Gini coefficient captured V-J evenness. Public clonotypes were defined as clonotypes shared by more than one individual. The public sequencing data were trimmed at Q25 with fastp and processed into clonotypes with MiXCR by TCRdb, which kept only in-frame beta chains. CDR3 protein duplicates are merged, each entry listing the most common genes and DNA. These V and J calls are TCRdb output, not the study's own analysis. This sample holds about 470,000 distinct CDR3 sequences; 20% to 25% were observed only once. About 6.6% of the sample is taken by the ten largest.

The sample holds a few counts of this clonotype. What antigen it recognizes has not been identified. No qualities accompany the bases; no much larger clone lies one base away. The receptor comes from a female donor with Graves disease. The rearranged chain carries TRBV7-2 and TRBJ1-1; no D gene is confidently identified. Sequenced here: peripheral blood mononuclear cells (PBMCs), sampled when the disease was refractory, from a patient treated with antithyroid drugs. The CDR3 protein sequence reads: CASSLLGSGTNTEAFF. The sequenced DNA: TGTGCCAGCAGCTTACTGGGGTCGGGAACAAACACTGAAGCTTTCTTT.